A selection of T cell receptor beta chains follows, all from one sample in a study of glioma-infiltrating T cells. From the multiplex PCR reads, TCRdb called clonotypes with MiXCR, one entry per CDR3 protein. The sample shows some 99,000 distinct CDR3 sequences, 25% to 30% of them seen only once. The sample was glioma tissue, nonneoplastic brain tissue, or PBMCs (not recorded which). These receptor sequences come from a human donor with low-grade glioma or glioblastoma, undergoing nonglioma brain surgery, or in good health (not recorded which). CDR3s include the opening cysteine and the closing phenylalanine or tryptophan. For some rows the clone size is stated as once, few or many, or as a class when expanded; others skip it.

v_call: TRBV27
j_call: TRBJ1-2
clone_size: many
cdr3_aa: CASSFGDSRYGYTF

v_call: TRBV9
j_call: TRBJ1-2
clone_size: few
cdr3_aa: CASSAIGGYTF

v_call: TRBV27
j_call: TRBJ1-1
clone_size: NA
cdr3_aa: CASSLKTELANTEAFF

v_call: TRBV11-3
j_call: TRBJ1-5
clone_size: NA
cdr3_aa: CASSPAGINQPQHF

v_call: TRBV5-1
j_call: TRBJ2-5
clone_size: NA
cdr3_aa: CASSWGQGTGETQYF

v_call: TRBV6-2/TRBV6-3
j_call: TRBJ1-1
clone_size: few
cdr3_aa: CASSDQGTTEALF

v_call: TRBV5-1
j_call: TRBJ2-1
clone_size: many
cdr3_aa: CASRTSGGNEQFF

v_call: TRBV24-1
j_call: TRBJ2-5
clone_size: many
cdr3_aa: CATSDTRDGYQETQYF

v_call: TRBV29-1
j_call: TRBJ2-7
clone_size: few
cdr3_aa: CSVEDSSYEQYF

v_call: TRBV6-2/TRBV6-3
j_call: TRBJ2-1
clone_size: many
cdr3_aa: CASRDRGTSGRRAYNEQFF

v_call: TRBV29-1
j_call: TRBJ2-5
clone_size: NA
cdr3_aa: CSVVRGVSQETQYF

v_call: TRBV3-1
j_call: TRBJ2-1
clone_size: NA
cdr3_aa: CASSPETGTLTDEQFF

v_call: TRBV6-2/TRBV6-3
j_call: TRBJ2-7
clone_size: many
cdr3_aa: CASSYGQTGKEQYF

v_call: TRBV2
j_call: TRBJ2-3
clone_size: many
cdr3_aa: CASSPDWSTDTQYF

v_call: TRBV11-1
j_call: TRBJ1-2
clone_size: many
cdr3_aa: CASSSEDRIYGYTF

v_call: TRBV7-9
j_call: TRBJ1-1
clone_size: many
cdr3_aa: CASSLVAANTEAFF

v_call: TRBV18
j_call: TRBJ2-1
clone_size: many
cdr3_aa: CASSQLANEQFF

v_call: TRBV12-3/TRBV12-4
j_call: TRBJ2-5
clone_size: many
cdr3_aa: CASSHGARERETQYF

v_call: TRBV24-1
j_call: TRBJ2-3
clone_size: many
cdr3_aa: CATSDLDFRHTDTQYF

v_call: TRBV29-1
j_call: TRBJ1-1
clone_size: NA
cdr3_aa: CSVEVRSGSEAFF

v_call: TRBV20-1
j_call: TRBJ2-3
clone_size: NA
cdr3_aa: CSARGRRADTQYF

v_call: TRBV29-1
j_call: TRBJ2-7
clone_size: NA
cdr3_aa: CSVEDGSRTGRTYEQYF

v_call: TRBV20-1
j_call: TRBJ2-1
clone_size: many
cdr3_aa: CSARDTAGERYNEQFF

v_call: TRBV3-1
j_call: TRBJ1-2
clone_size: many
cdr3_aa: CASSQDGKYRRGYTF

v_call: TRBV10-3
j_call: TRBJ1-2
clone_size: NA
cdr3_aa: CAISEAGQRIYGYTF

v_call: TRBV14
j_call: TRBJ1-1
clone_size: many
cdr3_aa: CASSLDRITHGAFF

v_call: TRBV12-3/TRBV12-4
j_call: TRBJ1-5
clone_size: few
cdr3_aa: CASSLAPGGTQPQHF

v_call: TRBV7-2
j_call: TRBJ1-5
clone_size: many
cdr3_aa: CASSLVEGSNQPQHF

v_call: TRBV3-1
j_call: TRBJ1-3
clone_size: many
cdr3_aa: CASSQAGSSSSGNTIYF

v_call: TRBV19
j_call: TRBJ1-2
clone_size: few
cdr3_aa: CASSRNSGTANYGYTF

v_call: TRBV6-1
j_call: TRBJ2-1
clone_size: many
cdr3_aa: CASSYLAGPNNEQFF

v_call: TRBV9
j_call: TRBJ2-5
clone_size: once
cdr3_aa: CASSVDETQYF

v_call: TRBV4-1
j_call: TRBJ1-5
clone_size: few
cdr3_aa: CASSQDIRGTQHF

v_call: TRBV19
j_call: TRBJ1-2
clone_size: NA
cdr3_aa: CASTNGIYSFVANYGYTF

v_call: TRBV12-3/TRBV12-4
j_call: TRBJ2-7
clone_size: many
cdr3_aa: CASSRTGVSYEQYF

v_call: TRBV20-1
j_call: TRBJ2-7
clone_size: many
cdr3_aa: CSADDYTRYEQYF

v_call: TRBV27
j_call: TRBJ2-7
clone_size: many
cdr3_aa: CASSPRTVGEQYF

v_call: TRBV29-1
j_call: TRBJ1-2
clone_size: many
cdr3_aa: CSVEGQGSGYGYTF

v_call: TRBV20-1
j_call: TRBJ2-7
clone_size: NA
cdr3_aa: CSARTRDYEQYF

v_call: TRBV14
j_call: TRBJ2-1
clone_size: many
cdr3_aa: CASSQGLVSSYNEQFF

v_call: TRBV7-9
j_call: TRBJ1-2
clone_size: NA
cdr3_aa: CASSWQSYGYTF

v_call: TRBV11-2
j_call: TRBJ1-2
clone_size: many
cdr3_aa: CASSPWTGMGGYTF

v_call: TRBV18
j_call: TRBJ2-1
clone_size: many
cdr3_aa: CASSPPRGESHNEQFF

v_call: TRBV20-1
j_call: TRBJ2-3
clone_size: NA
cdr3_aa: CSAGLGAGGDTDTQYF

v_call: TRBV7-2
j_call: TRBJ2-1
clone_size: many
cdr3_aa: CASSFKRDNEQFF

v_call: TRBV28
j_call: TRBJ2-6
clone_size: many
cdr3_aa: CASRENGANVLTF

v_call: TRBV4-2
j_call: TRBJ2-1
clone_size: many
cdr3_aa: CASSQIQVNEQFF

v_call: TRBV9
j_call: TRBJ2-1
clone_size: few
cdr3_aa: CASSLLSSGSSYNEQFF

v_call: TRBV28
j_call: TRBJ2-2
clone_size: many
cdr3_aa: CASPGRDTGELFF

v_call: TRBV29-1
j_call: TRBJ2-5
clone_size: many
cdr3_aa: CSGSAGGETQYF